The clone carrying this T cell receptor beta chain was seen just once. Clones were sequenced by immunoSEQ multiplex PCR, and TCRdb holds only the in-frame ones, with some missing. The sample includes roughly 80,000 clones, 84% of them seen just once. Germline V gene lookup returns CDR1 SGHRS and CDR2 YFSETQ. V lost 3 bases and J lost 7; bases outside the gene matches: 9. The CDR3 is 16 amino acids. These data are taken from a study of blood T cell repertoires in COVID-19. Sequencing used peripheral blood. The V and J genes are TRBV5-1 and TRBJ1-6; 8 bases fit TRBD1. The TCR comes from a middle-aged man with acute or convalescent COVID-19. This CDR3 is CASSSKGDRSNSPLHF. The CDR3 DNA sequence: TGCGCCAGCAGCTCGAAAGGGGACAGGTCGAATTCACCCCTCCACTTT.